This is a list of T cell receptor beta chains from one sample in a study of T cell responses to AZD1222 COVID-19 vaccine. Clones were sequenced by immunoSEQ multiplex PCR, and TCRdb holds only the in-frame ones, with some missing. The sample yields tens of thousands of clones, about 80% seen once. The sample in question was peripheral blood, obtained on day 0 of AZD1222 vaccination. The source of these receptors is an adult in good health. The CDR3 runs from the conserved cysteine through the conserved F or W. D genes are given only for firm matches. Part of the rows lack a size; the others show once, few, many or a class for expanded clones.

D gene	J gene	clone size	V gene	CDR3 DNA	CDR3 protein
-	TRBJ2-1	-	TRBV5-5	TGTGCCAGCAGCCCAAGATCGGGAGACCAAGGGGATGAGCAGTTCTTC	CASSPRSGDQGDEQFF
-	TRBJ1-4	-	TRBV5-1	TGCGCCAGCAGCTCAAAACCCTCCGGGACGGGGGAGGAAAAACTGTTTTTT	CASSSKPSGTGEEKLFF
-	TRBJ1-5	-	TRBV2	TGTGCCAGCAGTGAAATCTGGGACCCTAGCAATCAGCCCCAGCATTTT	CASSEIWDPSNQPQHF
-	TRBJ1-2	-	TRBV29-1	TGCAGCGTTTGGGGGGGGCCGACGGACTACACCTTC	CSVWGGPTDYTF
-	TRBJ2-1	-	TRBV28	TGTGCCAGCAGCCCCGCGGGGAGAGGTGAGCAGTTCTTC	CASSPAGRGEQFF
TRBD1	TRBJ1-5	-	TRBV28	TGTGCCAGCAGTCCGGGACAGGGATTTCAGCCCCAGCATTTT	CASSPGQGFQPQHF
-	TRBJ1-1	-	TRBV30	TGTGCCTGGAGTGTACAGGGTTTCACTGAAGCTTTCTTT	CAWSVQGFTEAFF
-	TRBJ1-1	once	TRBV6-5	TGTGCCAGCAGACGGACCATGAACACTGAAGCTTTCTTT	CASRRTMNTEAFF
-	TRBJ1-5	few	TRBV12-3/TRBV12-4	TGTGCCAGCAGTTTGGAGCCCAATCAGCCCCAGCATTTT	CASSLEPNQPQHF
-	TRBJ1-2	-	TRBV2	TGTGCCAGCAGTGAACCCTCAGGGAGACGATTTGGCTACACCTTC	CASSEPSGRRFGYTF
TRBD1	TRBJ1-1	-	TRBV6-5	TGTGCCAGCAGAAACAGGGGGGACACTGAAGCTTTCTTT	CASRNRGDTEAFF
-	TRBJ2-5	-	TRBV6-5	TGTGCCAGCAGTTACTCGAGGTCGCGAAAGACCCAGTACTTC	CASSYSRSRKTQYF
-	TRBJ1-4	-	TRBV6-5	TGTGCCAGCAGTCGGGGTTTGGATGAAAAACTGTTTTTT	CASSRGLDEKLFF
-	TRBJ1-5	-	TRBV5-6	TGTGCCAGCAGCTTGGTCGGGGACACTAATCAGCCCCAGCATTTT	CASSLVGDTNQPQHF
-	TRBJ1-2	-	TRBV28	TGTGCCAGCAGTTTGGGAGACGGCTATGGCTACACCTTC	CASSLGDGYGYTF
TRBD1	TRBJ1-1	-	TRBV7-9	TGTGCCAGCAGCCAGCGACAGGGTTTCACTGAAGCTTTCTTT	CASSQRQGFTEAFF
-	TRBJ1-4	-	TRBV28	TGTGCCAGCAGTTTAGCCATGGGGGGGATGGGGAAACTGTTTTTT	CASSLAMGGMGKLFF
TRBD1	TRBJ2-3	-	TRBV7-2	TGTGCCAGCAGTTTGGCCCCCTTAACAGGGGCAGATACGCAGTATTTT	CASSLAPLTGADTQYF
TRBD1	TRBJ1-5	-	TRBV19	TGTGCCAGTAGGGGGCCCGGACAGGGAGGCAATCAGCCCCAGCATTTT	CASRGPGQGGNQPQHF
TRBD1	TRBJ1-5	-	TRBV2	TGTGCCAGCAGGGGAGACAGGGGCAATCAGCCCCAGCATTTT	CASRGDRGNQPQHF
TRBD2	TRBJ2-3	-	TRBV6-1	TGTGCCAGCAGTGAAGCGGGACTAGCGGGAGGGATAGATACGCAGTATTTT	CASSEAGLAGGIDTQYF
TRBD1	TRBJ2-7	-	TRBV6-6	TGTGCCAGCAGTTCCACGGGACAGGGGATCTACGAGCAGTACTTC	CASSSTGQGIYEQYF
TRBD2	TRBJ2-5	-	TRBV7-2	TGTGCCAGCAGCTTCTCGGGAGGGGGGGAGACCCAGTACTTC	CASSFSGGGETQYF